Listed below are T cell receptor beta chains from one sample, sequenced in a study of blood T cell repertoires in COVID-19. Using immunoSEQ multiplex PCR, the repertoire was profiled, and TCRdb retains in-frame clones only, with some absent. The sample lists 20,000 to 30,000 clones, 80% to 85% occurring once. The sample consisted of peripheral blood. These TCRs come from a man aged 65-85 years with acute or convalescent COVID-19. Both conserved end residues are trimmed from each CDR3.

V	CDR3
TRBV2	ASSRGGPEDS
TRBV29-1	SATASALRTQY
TRBV5-1	ASSVRDRGYEQY
TRBV18	ASSPGQGSTEAF
TRBV30	AWSVRTAVLF
TRBV10-2	ASNGGPKPQH
TRBV6-5	ASGNRAPNYGYT
TRBV15	ATSRAQGSQPQH
TRBV5-1	ASSGQGYQETQY
TRBV6-5	ASRDRLHNSPLH
TRBV18	ASSPGGGTDTQY